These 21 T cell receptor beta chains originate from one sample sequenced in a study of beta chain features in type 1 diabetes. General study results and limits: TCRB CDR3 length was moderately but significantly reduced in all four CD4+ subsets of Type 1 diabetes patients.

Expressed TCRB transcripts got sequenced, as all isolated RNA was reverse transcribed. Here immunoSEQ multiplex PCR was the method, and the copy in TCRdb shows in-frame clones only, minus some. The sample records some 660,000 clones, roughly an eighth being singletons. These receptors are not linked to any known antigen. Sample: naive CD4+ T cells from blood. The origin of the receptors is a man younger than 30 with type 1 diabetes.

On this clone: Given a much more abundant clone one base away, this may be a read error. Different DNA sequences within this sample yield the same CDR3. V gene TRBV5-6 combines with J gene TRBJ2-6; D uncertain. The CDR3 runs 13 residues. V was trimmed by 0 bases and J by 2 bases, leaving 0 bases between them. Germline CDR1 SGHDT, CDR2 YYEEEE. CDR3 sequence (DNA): TGTGCCAGCAGCTTGGCTGGGGCCAACGTCCTGACTTTC. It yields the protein CASSLAGANVLTF.

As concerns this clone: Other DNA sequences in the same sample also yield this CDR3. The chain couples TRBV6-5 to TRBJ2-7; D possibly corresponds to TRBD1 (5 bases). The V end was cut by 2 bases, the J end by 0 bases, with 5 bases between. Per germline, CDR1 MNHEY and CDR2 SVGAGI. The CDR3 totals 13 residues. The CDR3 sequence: CASSYDSSYEQYF. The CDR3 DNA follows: TGTGCCAGCAGTTACGACAGCTCCTACGAGCAGTACTTC.

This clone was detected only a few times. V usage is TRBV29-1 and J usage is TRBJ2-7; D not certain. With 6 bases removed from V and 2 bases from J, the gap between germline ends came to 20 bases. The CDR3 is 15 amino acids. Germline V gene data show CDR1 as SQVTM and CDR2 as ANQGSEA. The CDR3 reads CSVILGKHSTYEQYF. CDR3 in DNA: TGCAGCGTCATTCTTGGAAAACACTCCACCTACGAGCAGTACTTC.

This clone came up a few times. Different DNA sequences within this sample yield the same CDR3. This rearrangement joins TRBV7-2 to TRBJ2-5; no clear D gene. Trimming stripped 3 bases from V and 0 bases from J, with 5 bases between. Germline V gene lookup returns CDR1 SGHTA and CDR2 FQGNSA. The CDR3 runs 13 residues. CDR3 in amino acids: CASSLRYQETQYF. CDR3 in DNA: TGTGCCAGCAGCTTGCGATACCAAGAGACCCAGTACTTC.

Here the CDR3 reads CASSGAQETQYF. The CDR3 DNA sequence: TGTGCCAGCAGTGGGGCCCAAGAGACCCAGTACTTC. The chain employs TRBV6-1 and TRBJ2-5; no firm D call. The CDR3 loop spans 12 amino acids. Germline assignment: CDR1 MNHNS and CDR2 SASEGT. V was clipped by 4 bases and J by 1 base, with 4 bases between them.

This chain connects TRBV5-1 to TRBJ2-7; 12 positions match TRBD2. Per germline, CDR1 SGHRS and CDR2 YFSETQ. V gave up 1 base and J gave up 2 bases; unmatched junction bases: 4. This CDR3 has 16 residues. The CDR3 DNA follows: TGCGCCAGCAGCTTGAACGCTAGCGGGAGGGCCTACGAGCAGTACTTC. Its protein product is CASSLNASGRAYEQYF.

The CDR3 sequence: CASRKGQGGYEQYF. Written as DNA, the CDR3 is TGTGCAAGTCGAAAGGGACAGGGGGGCTACGAGCAGTACTTC. The rearrangement links TRBV12-2 to TRBJ2-7; the table's D call of TRBD1 was not tested on the DNA. TRBV12-2 is annotated as a pseudogene. The CDR3 length is 14 residues.

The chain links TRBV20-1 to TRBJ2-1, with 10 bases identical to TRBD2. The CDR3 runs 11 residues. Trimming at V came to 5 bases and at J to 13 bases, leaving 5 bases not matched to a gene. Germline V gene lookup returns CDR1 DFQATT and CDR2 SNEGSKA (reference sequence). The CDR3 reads CSAQGLALQFF. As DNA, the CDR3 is TGCAGTGCTCAGGGACTAGCGCTTCAGTTCTTC.

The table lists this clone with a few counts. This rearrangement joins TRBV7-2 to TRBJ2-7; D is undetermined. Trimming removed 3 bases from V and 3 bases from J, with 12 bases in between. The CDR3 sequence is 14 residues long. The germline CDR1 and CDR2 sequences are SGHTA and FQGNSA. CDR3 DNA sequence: TGTGCCAGCAGCTTCGTCGACTCATACTACGAGCAGTACTTC. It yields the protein CASSFVDSYYEQYF.

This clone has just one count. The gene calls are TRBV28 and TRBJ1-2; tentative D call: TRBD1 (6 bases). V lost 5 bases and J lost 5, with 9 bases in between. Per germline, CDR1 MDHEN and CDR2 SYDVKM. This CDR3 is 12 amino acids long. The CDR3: CASSVRGYGYTF. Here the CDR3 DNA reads TGTGCCAGCAGTGTCAGGGGTTATGGCTACACCTTC.

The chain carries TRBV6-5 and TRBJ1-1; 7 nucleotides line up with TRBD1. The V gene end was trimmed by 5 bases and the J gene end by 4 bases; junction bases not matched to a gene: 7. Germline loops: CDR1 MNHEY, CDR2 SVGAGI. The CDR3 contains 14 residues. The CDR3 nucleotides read TGTGCCAGCAGTCGACAGGGCCGCACCACTGAAGCTTTCTTT. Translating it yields CASSRQGRTTEAFF.

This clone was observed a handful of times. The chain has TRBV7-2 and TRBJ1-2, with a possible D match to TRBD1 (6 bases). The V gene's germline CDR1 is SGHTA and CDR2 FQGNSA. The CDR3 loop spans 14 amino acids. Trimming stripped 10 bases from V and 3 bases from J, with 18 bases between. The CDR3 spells CATRLEGVDYGYTF. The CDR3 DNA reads TGTGCCACCAGGTTGGAGGGGGTTGACTATGGCTACACCTTC.

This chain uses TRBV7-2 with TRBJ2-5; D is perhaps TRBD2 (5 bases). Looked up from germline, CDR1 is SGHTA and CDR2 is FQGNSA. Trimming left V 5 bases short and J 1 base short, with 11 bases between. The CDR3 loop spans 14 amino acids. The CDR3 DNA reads TGTGCCAGCAGCAGGGCCCGGGGCCAAGAGACCCAGTACTTC. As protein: CASSRARGQETQYF.

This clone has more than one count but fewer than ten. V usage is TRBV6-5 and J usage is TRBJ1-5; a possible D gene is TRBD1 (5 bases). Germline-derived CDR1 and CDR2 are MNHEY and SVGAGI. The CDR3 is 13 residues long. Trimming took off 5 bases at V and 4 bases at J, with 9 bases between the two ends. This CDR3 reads CASSAQVNQPQHF. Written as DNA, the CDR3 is TGTGCCAGCAGTGCACAGGTTAATCAGCCCCAGCATTTT.

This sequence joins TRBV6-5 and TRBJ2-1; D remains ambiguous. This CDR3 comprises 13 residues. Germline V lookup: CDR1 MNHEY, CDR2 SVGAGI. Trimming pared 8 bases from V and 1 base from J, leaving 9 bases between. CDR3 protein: CASGSLSYNEQFF. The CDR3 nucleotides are TGTGCCAGCGGCAGTCTATCCTACAATGAGCAGTTCTTC.

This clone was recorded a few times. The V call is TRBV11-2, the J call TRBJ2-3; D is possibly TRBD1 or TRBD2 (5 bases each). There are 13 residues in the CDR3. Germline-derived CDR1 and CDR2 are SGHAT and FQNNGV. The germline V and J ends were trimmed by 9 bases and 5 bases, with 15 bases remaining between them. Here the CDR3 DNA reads TGTGCCAGTCACGGGGCGTCCGGAGATACGCAGTATTTT. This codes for CASHGASGDTQYF. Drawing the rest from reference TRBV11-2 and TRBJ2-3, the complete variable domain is EAGVAQSPRYKIIEKRQSVAFWCNPISGHATLYWYQQILGQGPKLLIQFQNNGVVDDSQLPKDRFSAERLKGVDSTLKIQPAKLEDSAVYLCASHGASGDTQYFGPGTRLTVL.

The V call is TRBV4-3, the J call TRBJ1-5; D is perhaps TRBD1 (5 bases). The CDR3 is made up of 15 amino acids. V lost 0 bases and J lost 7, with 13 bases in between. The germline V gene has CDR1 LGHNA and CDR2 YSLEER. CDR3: CASSQDGAGHQPQHF. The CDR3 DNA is TGCGCCAGCAGCCAAGATGGAGCAGGGCACCAGCCCCAGCATTTT.

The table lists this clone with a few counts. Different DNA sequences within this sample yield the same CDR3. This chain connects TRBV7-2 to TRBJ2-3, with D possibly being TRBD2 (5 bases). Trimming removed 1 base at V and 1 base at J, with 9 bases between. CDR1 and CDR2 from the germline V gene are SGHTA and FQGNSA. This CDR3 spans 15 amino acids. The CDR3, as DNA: TGTGCCAGCAGCTTAGGAGGGCGGGGCACAGATACGCAGTATTTT. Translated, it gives CASSLGGRGTDTQYF. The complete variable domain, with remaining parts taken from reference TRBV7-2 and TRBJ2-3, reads GAGVSQSPSNKVTEKGKDVELRCDPISGHTALYWYRQSLGQGLEFLIYFQGNSAPDKSGLPSDRFSAERTGGSVSTLTIQRTQQEDSAVYLCASSLGGRGTDTQYFGPGTRLTVL.

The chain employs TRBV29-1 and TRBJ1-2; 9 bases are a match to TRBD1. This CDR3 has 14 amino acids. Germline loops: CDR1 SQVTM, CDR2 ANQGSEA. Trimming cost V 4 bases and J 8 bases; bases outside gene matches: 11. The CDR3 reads CSVGYPGQGNGYTF. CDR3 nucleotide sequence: TGCAGCGTTGGATACCCGGGACAGGGTAACGGCTACACCTTC.

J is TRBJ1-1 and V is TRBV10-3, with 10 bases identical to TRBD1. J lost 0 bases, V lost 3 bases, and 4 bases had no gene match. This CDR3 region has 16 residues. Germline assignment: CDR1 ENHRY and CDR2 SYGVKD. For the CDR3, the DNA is TGTGCCATCAGTGAAGTGGGACAGGGGATGAACACTGAAGCTTTCTTT. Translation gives CAISEVGQGMNTEAFF.

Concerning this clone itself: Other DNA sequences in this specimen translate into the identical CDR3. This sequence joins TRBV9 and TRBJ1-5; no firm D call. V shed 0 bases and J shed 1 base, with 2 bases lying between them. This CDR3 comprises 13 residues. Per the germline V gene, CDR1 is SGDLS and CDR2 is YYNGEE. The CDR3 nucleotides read TGTGCCAGCAGCGTAGGGAGCAATCAGCCCCAGCATTTT. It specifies CASSVGSNQPQHF.